The T cell receptor (beta chain) described here comes from a study of blood T cells in healthy people across ages. This clonotype has just a few counts. Germline V gene lookup returns CDR1 MNHEY and CDR2 SVGEGT. The length of the CDR3 is 14 residues. A second PCR, run for about 7 to 11 cycles, used a sample-barcoded 5' primer plus a J-beta primer mix. Per-sample output comprised a minimum of 2.5 million paired-end reads containing CDR3. TCRdb reprocessed the 5' RACE reads via MiXCR and lists one record per CDR3 protein. Of hundreds of thousands of distinct CDR3 sequences detected, about 27% appear once; the ten largest clones hold approximately 3.3%. These records were also assigned to another study, of T cells of mothers and their children. From that study: Study donors consisted of three healthy Caucasian mothers and their six children. Both sample barcodes and 2-4 random nucleotides came from the M1S primer of the second PCR.

The chain uses TRBV6-2 or TRBV6-3 and TRBJ2-7; tentatively, D is TRBD2 (5 bases). The end of the DNA aligns better with TRBJ2-1, so the J call may be wrong. The sequencing sample was made of blood. This receptor was taken from a boy between 2 and 15 years old in good health. The CDR3 protein is CASSYRSGPNEQFF. The CDR3 DNA follows: TGTGCCAGCAGTTACAGAAGCGGACCCAATGAGCAGTTCTTC.